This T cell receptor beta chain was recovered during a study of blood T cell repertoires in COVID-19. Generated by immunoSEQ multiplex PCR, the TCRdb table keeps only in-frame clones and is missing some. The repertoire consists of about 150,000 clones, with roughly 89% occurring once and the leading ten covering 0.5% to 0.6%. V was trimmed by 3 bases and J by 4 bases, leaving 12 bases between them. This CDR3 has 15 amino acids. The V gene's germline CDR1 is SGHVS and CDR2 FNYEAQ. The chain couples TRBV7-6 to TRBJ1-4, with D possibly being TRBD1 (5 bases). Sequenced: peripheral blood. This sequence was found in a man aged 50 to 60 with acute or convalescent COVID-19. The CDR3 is CASSLVDKNNEKLFF. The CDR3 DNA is TGTGCCAGCAGCTTGGTGGACAAAAATAATGAAAAACTGTTTTTT.